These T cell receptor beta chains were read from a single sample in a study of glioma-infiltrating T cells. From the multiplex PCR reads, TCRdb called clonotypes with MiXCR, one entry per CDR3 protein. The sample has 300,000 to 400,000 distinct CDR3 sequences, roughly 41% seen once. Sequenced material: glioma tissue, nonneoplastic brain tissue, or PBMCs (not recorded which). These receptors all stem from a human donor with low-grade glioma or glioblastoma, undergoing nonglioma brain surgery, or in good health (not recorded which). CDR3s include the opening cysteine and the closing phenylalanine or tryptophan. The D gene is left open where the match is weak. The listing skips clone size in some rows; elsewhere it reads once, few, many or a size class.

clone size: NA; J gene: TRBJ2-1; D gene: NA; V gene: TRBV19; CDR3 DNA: TGTGTTAGTAGTATAGACGTCAGCTCCTACAATGAGCAATTCTTC; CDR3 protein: CVSSIDVSSYNEQFF
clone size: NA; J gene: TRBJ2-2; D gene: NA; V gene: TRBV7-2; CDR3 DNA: TGTGCCAGCAGCCTCGACAGTTTTCGAACCGGGGAGCTGTTTTTT; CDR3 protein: CASSLDSFRTGELFF
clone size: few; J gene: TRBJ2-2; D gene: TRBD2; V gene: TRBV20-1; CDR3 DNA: TGCAGTGCTAGAGGACTAGCGGGAGAGAGCACCGGGGAGCTGTTTTTT; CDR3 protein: CSARGLAGESTGELFF
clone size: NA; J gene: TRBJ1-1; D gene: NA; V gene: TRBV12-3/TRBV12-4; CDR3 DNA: TGTGCCAGCAGTTCCCAGCAGAACACTGAAGCTTTCTTT; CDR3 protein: CASSSQQNTEAFF
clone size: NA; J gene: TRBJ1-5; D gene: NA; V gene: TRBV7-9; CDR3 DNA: TGTGCCAGCAGCCGCGGGGGAGGGGTGGGCAATCAGCCCCAGCATTTT; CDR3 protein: CASSRGGGVGNQPQHF
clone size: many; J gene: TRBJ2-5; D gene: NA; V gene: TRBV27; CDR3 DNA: TGTGCCAGCAGTTACACTACAACCGGGGCCCAGTACTTC; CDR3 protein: CASSYTTTGAQYF
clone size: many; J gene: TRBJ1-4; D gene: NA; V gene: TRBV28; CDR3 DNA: TGTGCCAGCAGTTTACAGACCGAGCGCGAAAAACTGTTTTTT; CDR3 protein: CASSLQTEREKLFF
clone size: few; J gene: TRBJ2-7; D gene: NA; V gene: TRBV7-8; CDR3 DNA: TGTGCCAGCAGCTTAGGTCTGGGAAGAACCTACGAGCAGTACTTC; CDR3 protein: CASSLGLGRTYEQYF
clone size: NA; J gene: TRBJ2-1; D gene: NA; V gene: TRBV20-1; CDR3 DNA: TGCAGTGCTAGGGAAACTAGCCGAAGATACTACAATGAGCAGTTCTTC; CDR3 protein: CSARETSRRYYNEQFF
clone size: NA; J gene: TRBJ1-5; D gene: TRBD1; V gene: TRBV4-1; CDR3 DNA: TGCGCCAGCAGCGAAGGGACAGGGGATGCCTTTCAGCCCCAGCATTTT; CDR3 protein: CASSEGTGDAFQPQHF
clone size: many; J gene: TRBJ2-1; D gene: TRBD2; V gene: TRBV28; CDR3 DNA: TGTGCCAGCCGTGGGGCTAGCGGGAGCCGGGAGCAGTTCTTC; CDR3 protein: CASRGASGSREQFF
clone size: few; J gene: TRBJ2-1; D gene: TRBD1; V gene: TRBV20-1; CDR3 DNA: TGCAGTGCAACCGGGACAGGGGTTTCGAATGAGCAGTTCTTC; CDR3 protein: CSATGTGVSNEQFF
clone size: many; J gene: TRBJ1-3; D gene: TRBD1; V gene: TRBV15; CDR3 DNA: TGTGCCACCAGCAGAGAAGGGGGCAGTGCCTCCCTCGGAAACACCATATATTTT; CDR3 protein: CATSREGGSASLGNTIYF
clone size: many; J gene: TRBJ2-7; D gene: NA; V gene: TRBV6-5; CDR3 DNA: TGTGCCAGCAGTTACTCCAGCGTCCCAGGGTACGAGCAGTACTTC; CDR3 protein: CASSYSSVPGYEQYF
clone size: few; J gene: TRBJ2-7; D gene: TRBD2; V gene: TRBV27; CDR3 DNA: TGTGCCAGCAGTAATCTAGCGGGAGGGCCCTACGAGCAGTACTTC; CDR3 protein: CASSNLAGGPYEQYF
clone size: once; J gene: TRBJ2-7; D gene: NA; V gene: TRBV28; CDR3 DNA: TGTGCCAGCAGCCGAGTCAGAGGACTGGGATCTTCCGAGCAGTACTTC; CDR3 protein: CASSRVRGLGSSEQYF
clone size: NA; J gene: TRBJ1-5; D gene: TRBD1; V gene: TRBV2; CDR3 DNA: TGTGCCAGCAGTGAAACACCGGACAGGGTCAATCAGCCCCAGCATTTT; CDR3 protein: CASSETPDRVNQPQHF
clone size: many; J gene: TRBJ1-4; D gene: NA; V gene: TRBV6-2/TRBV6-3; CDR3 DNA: TGTGCCAGCACCCGTAACGGGGCAACTAATGAAAAACTGTTTTTT; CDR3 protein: CASTRNGATNEKLFF
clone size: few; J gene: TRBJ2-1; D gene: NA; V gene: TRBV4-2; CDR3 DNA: TGTGCCAGCAGCCAAGGCACAGTTAGCTCCTACAATGAGCAGTTCTTC; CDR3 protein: CASSQGTVSSYNEQFF
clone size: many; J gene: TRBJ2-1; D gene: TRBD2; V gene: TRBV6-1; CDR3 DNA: TGTGCCAGCAGTGGACTAGCGGGAGGAAATGAGCAGTTCTTC; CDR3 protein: CASSGLAGGNEQFF
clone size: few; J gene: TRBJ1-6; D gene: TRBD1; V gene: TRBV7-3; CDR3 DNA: TGTGCCAGCAGCTTACAGGGGGCCAGTTCACCCCTCCACTTT; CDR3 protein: CASSLQGASSPLHF
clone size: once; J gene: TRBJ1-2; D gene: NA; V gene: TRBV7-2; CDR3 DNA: TGTGCCAGCAGCTTAGCCCCCCTGGACCATGGCTACACCTTC; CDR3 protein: CASSLAPLDHGYTF
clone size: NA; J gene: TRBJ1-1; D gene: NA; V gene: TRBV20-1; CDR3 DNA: TGCATTGCTAGATGGACAGTGAACACTGAAGCTTTCTTT; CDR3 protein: CIARWTVNTEAFF
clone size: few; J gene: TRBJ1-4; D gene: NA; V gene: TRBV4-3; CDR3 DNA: TGCGCCAGCAGCCAATATTACAGGAAAGGTGGTGAAAAACTGTTTTTT; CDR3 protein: CASSQYYRKGGEKLFF
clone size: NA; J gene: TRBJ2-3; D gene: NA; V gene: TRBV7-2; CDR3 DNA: TGTGCCAGCAGCTCCCACAGGAGTGCTAGCACAGATACGCAGTATTTT; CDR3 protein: CASSSHRSASTDTQYF
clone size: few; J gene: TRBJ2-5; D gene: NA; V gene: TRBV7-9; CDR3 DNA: TGTGCCAGCAGCCTCTTTGGGGAGACCCAGTACTTC; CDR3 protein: CASSLFGETQYF
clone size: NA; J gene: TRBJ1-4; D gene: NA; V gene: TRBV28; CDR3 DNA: TGTGCCAGCAGTTCTTTCGGTGGGGATGAAAAACTGTTTTTT; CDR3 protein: CASSSFGGDEKLFF
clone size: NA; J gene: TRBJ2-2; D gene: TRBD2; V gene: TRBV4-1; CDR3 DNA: TGCGCCAGCAGCCAGCTCCTAGCGGATTATATTAACACCGGGGAGCTGTTTTTT; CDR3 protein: CASSQLLADYINTGELFF
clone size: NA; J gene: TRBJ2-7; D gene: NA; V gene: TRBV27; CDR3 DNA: TGTGCCAGGAGTTCTCGACACCCCTCCGACGAGCAGTACTTC; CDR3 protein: CARSSRHPSDEQYF
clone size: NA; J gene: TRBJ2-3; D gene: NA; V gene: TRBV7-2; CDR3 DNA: TGTGCCAGCAGCTTAGTCGGGACGGGAGCGAGCGCAGATACGCAGTATTTT; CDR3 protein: CASSLVGTGASADTQYF
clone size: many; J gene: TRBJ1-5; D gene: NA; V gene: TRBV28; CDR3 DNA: TGTGCCAGCAGTTCGACAACGGGGAGTCAGCCCCAGCATTTT; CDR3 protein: CASSSTTGSQPQHF
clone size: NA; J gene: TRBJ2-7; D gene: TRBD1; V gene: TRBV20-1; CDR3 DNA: TGCAGTGCAAACGGGGCAGGGGGCCTCAGCATCTACGAGCAGTACTTC; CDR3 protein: CSANGAGGLSIYEQYF
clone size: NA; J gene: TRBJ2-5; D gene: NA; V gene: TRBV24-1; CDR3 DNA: TGTGCCACCAGTGAGGCAAAAAGGACCCAGCAAGAGACCCAGTACTTC; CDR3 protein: CATSEAKRTQQETQYF
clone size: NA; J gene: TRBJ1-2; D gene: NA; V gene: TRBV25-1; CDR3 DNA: TGTGCCAGCAGTGAACACCGGGGGCCGAGCGGCTACACCTTC; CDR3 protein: CASSEHRGPSGYTF
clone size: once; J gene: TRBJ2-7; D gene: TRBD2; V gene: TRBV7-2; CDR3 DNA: TGTGCCGGCAGCTTAGGTGCGACTAGCATTGTTTGGGAGCAGTACTTC; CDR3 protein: CAGSLGATSIVWEQYF
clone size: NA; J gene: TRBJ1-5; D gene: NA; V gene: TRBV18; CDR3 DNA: TGTGCCAGCTCACCATTAGGGTACAATCAGCCCCAGCATTTT; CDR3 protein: CASSPLGYNQPQHF
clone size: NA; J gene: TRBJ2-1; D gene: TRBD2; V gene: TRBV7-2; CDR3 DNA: TGTGCCAGCAGCTTCAGGCGGCGGGAGGGTGAGCAGTTCTTC; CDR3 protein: CASSFRRREGEQFF